Listed here are 30 T cell receptor beta chains from one sample, sequenced in a study of neurological immune-mediated disorders. TCRdb redid the calling of the 5' RACE reads with MiXCR, one entry per CDR3 protein. The table includes about 74,000 distinct CDR3 sequences, roughly 5.6% detected once. Sequencing input: PBMCs. The receptors originated from a man aged 18-30 years with multiple sclerosis.

This clonotype was counted at least ten times. V usage is TRBV20-1 and J usage is TRBJ1-2; 7 bases align to TRBD1. The trim removed 0 bases at V and 8 bases at J, leaving 12 bases unmatched. The CDR3 has 15 residues. The germline V gene has CDR1 DFQATT and CDR2 SNEGSKA (reference sequence). CDR3 region: CSARDPRGVGGGYTF. The CDR3 DNA reads as TGCAGTGCTAGAGACCCCAGGGGGGTAGGAGGGGGCTACACCTTC.

In this sample, this clonotype turned up many times. In DNA form, the CDR3 reads TGTGCCAGCAGTTACGCCAGTCAGCAGGCCGGGGAGCTGTTTTTT. Its translation: CASSYASQQAGELFF. The chain is built from TRBV6-5 and TRBJ2-2, with D unresolved. The CDR3 runs to 15 residues. V was cut by 2 bases and J by 6 bases, with 13 bases left in between. Germline CDR1 reads MNHEY; CDR2 reads SVGAGI.

Many counts were recorded for this clonotype. The V and J genes are TRBV7-2 and TRBJ2-7, with D perhaps TRBD2 (6 bases). This CDR3 is built from 15 residues. V was clipped by 1 base and J by 1 base, with 11 bases between them. Germline CDR1 is SGHTA and CDR2 is FQGNSA. CDR3 loop: CASSLDWTTSYEQYF. Here the CDR3 DNA reads TGTGCCAGCAGCTTAGATTGGACTACATCCTACGAGCAGTACTTC. The full variable domain, with the rest looked up from reference TRBV7-2 and TRBJ2-7, is GAGVSQSPSNKVTEKGKDVELRCDPISGHTALYWYRQSLGQGLEFLIYFQGNSAPDKSGLPSDRFSAERTGGSVSTLTIQRTQQEDSAVYLCASSLDWTTSYEQYFGPGTRLTVT.

Ten or more counts support this clonotype. The chain carries TRBV20-1 and TRBJ2-7; 9 nucleotides agree with TRBD1. V trimming: 5 bases; J trimming: 4 bases; junction bases outside the gene matches: 6. Germline assignment: CDR1 DFQATT and CDR2 SNEGSKA (reference sequence). This CDR3 region has 13 residues. The CDR3 nucleotides read TGCAGTGCTGGACGGGACAGGGTATACGAGCAGTACTTC. Its protein product is CSAGRDRVYEQYF.

This clonotype was seen ten or more times. The CDR3 bases are TGTGCCAGCAGCTTAGACGGTCGCTCCAATGAGCAGTTCTTC. As protein: CASSLDGRSNEQFF. This chain uses TRBV7-3 with TRBJ2-1; no clear D gene. From germline, CDR1 is SGHTA and CDR2 FQGTGA. Trimming stripped 2 bases from V and 6 bases from J, with 11 bases between. This CDR3 has 14 amino acids.

In this sample, this clonotype turned up many times. This chain links TRBV5-1 with TRBJ1-1; 9 bases line up with TRBD1. In germline, CDR1 is SGHRS, CDR2 YFSETQ. This CDR3 has 15 amino acids. Unmatched junction bases numbered 9, after V lost 2 bases and J lost 7 bases. CDR3 loop: CASSFTGGAYDEAFF. The CDR3 nucleotides read TGCGCCAGCAGCTTTACAGGGGGCGCTTATGATGAAGCTTTCTTT.

In its sample, this clonotype was seen many times. The rearrangement uses TRBV3-1 and TRBJ1-2, with TRBD1 as a possible D gene (6 bases). Trimming stripped 4 bases from V and 0 bases from J, with 9 bases between. Germline lookup yields CDR1 LGHDT and CDR2 YNNKEL (reference sequence). The CDR3 is 14 amino acids. The DNA of the CDR3 is TGTGCCAGCAGCCCTGGGGGGCCTAACTATGGCTACACCTTC. Its protein is CASSPGGPNYGYTF.

This clonotype appeared many times. A read error may account for a junction end that differs from germline. The J gene is TRBJ2-2, the V gene TRBV5-1; no clear D. From germline, CDR1 is SGHRS and CDR2 YFSETQ. The CDR3 covers 14 residues. The DNA for the CDR3 is TGTGCCAGCAGCTTAGGATCGAACACCGGGGAGCTGTTTTTT. Its protein product is CASSLGSNTGELFF. Based on the CDR3 plus reference TRBV5-1 and TRBJ2-2, the full variable domain is KAGVTQTPRYLIKTRGQQVTLSCSPISGHRSVSWYQQTPGQGLQFLFEYFSETQRNKGNFPGRFSGRQFSNSRSEMNVSTLELGDSALYLCASSLGSNTGELFFGEGSRLTVL.

The chain uses TRBV20-1 and TRBJ1-5; TRBD1 is a possible D gene (6 bases). The CDR3 consists of 12 residues. V gave up 5 bases and J gave up 7 bases, with 12 bases separating them. CDR1 and CDR2 from the germline V gene are DFQATT and SNEGSKA (reference sequence). Here the CDR3 DNA reads TGCAGTGCTCCCCCCAGGGGACAGCCCCAGCATTTT. Amino acids: CSAPPRGQPQHF.

The sample holds many counts of this clonotype. The V gene is TRBV5-6, the J gene TRBJ2-1, with D hard to call. V was trimmed by 1 base and J by 4 bases, leaving 15 bases between them. CDR1 and CDR2 (germline): SGHDT, YYEEEE. The CDR3 loop spans 16 amino acids. CDR3 protein: CASSLLSRPRYNEQFF. In nucleotides, the CDR3 is TGTGCCAGCAGCTTGTTATCGAGGCCCAGATACAATGAGCAGTTCTTC. The variable domain in full, with the rest retrieved from reference TRBV5-6 and TRBJ2-1, is DAGVTQSPTHLIKTRGQQVTLRCSPKSGHDTVSWYQQALGQGPQFIFQYYEEEERQRGNFPDRFSGHQFPNYSSELNVNALLLGDSALYLCASSLLSRPRYNEQFFGPGTRLTVL.

This clonotype was seen many times. The chain employs TRBV11-2 and TRBJ2-3; unclear D gene. The V gene's germline CDR1 is SGHAT and CDR2 FQNNGV. The CDR3 runs 15 residues. Trimming removed 8 bases from V and 3 bases from J, with 18 bases in between. CDR3 in DNA: TGTGCCAGCGACCGTTGGCAGGAGAAGACAGATACGCAGTATTTT. Encoded protein: CASDRWQEKTDTQYF.

This clonotype has ten or more counts. This chain uses TRBV20-1 with TRBJ2-7; D ambiguous. CDR1 is DFQATT, CDR2 SNEGSKA, per germline (reference sequence). Trimming shortened V by 0 bases and J by 0 bases, and 9 bases separated the two germline ends. The CDR3 has 14 residues. The CDR3 DNA reads as TGCAGTGCTAGAGATAGCAGAAGCTCCTACGAGCAGTACTTC. This translates into CSARDSRSSYEQYF.

This clonotype was detected ten times or more. The chain is built from TRBV20-1 and TRBJ2-7, with 14 bases matching TRBD2. Trimming took 6 bases from V and 3 from J; bases not matched to a gene: 10. The CDR3 covers 16 residues. In germline, CDR1 is DFQATT, CDR2 SNEGSKA (reference sequence). Here the CDR3 reads CSARDRGTSGGYEQYF. DNA for the CDR3: TGCAGTGCCCGGGACCGGGGGACTAGCGGGGGCTACGAGCAGTACTTC.

This clonotype has ten or more counts. This chain connects TRBV20-1 to TRBJ2-1, with D possibly being TRBD2 (5 bases). The germline V gene encodes CDR1 DFQATT and CDR2 SNEGSKA (reference sequence). The V end was cut by 3 bases, the J end by 3 bases, with 12 bases between. CDR3 size: 14 residues. The CDR3 is CSASLGGRYNEQFF. CDR3 sequence (DNA): TGCAGTGCTAGTCTGGGCGGGCGCTACAATGAGCAGTTCTTC.

Ten or more counts support this clonotype. The V and J genes are TRBV27 and TRBJ1-5, with D maybe TRBD1 (5 bases). Trimming took 0 bases from V and 2 from J, leaving 11 bases between them. This CDR3 has 16 residues. The germline gives CDR1 MNHEY, CDR2 SMNVEV (reference sequence). Here the CDR3 DNA reads TGTGCCAGCAGTTTATCGAGGGGTGCGGGCAATCAGCCCCAGCATTTT. The encoded protein is CASSLSRGAGNQPQHF.

The sample holds many counts of this clonotype. The genes are TRBV5-1 and TRBJ2-1; 10 bases match TRBD2. There are 14 residues in the CDR3. Trimming took 5 bases from V and 9 from J; bases not matched to a gene: 8. Germline assignment: CDR1 SGHRS and CDR2 YFSETQ. The CDR3 nucleotides are TGCGCCAGCAGGCTAGCGGGGGAGGAGGGTGAGCAGTTCTTC. Translating it yields CASRLAGEEGEQFF.

The sample holds many counts of this clonotype. This chain links TRBV28 with TRBJ2-1; D remains unclear. CDR1 and CDR2 from the germline V gene are MDHEN and SYDVKM. The V gene lost 6 bases and the J gene lost 5 bases, with 26 bases spanning the gap. This CDR3 region has 18 residues. CDR3 in DNA: TGTGCCAGCAGCCATCTCCTCCCCCCCGCGCCCCGGGACAATGAGCAGTTCTTC. Amino acid sequence: CASSHLLPPAPRDNEQFF.

This clonotype was seen repeatedly, ten times or more. The genes are TRBV6-2 or TRBV6-3 and TRBJ2-5; D is unclear. The germline V gene encodes CDR1 MNHEY and CDR2 SVGEGT. CDR3 length: 12 amino acids. The ends were cut back, 3 bases at V and 7 bases at J, with 9 bases in the middle. This CDR3 reads CASSYTSGTQYF. The CDR3 DNA sequence: TGTGCCAGCAGTTATACTTCAGGGACCCAGTACTTC.

In this sample, this clonotype turned up many times. The rearrangement joins TRBV28 to TRBJ2-1; no reliable D call. The V gene lost 3 bases and the J gene lost 6 bases, with 6 bases spanning the gap. There are 12 residues in the CDR3. Germline V gene sequence: CDR1 MDHEN, CDR2 SYDVKM. For the CDR3, the DNA is TGTGCCAGCAGTTTCCGGCGCAATGAGCAGTTCTTC. Its translation is CASSFRRNEQFF.

This chain connects TRBV27 to TRBJ2-4; 9 bases line up with TRBD1. This CDR3 comprises 22 residues. Germline CDR1 is MNHEY and CDR2 is SMNVEV (reference sequence). V gave up 1 base and J gave up 2 bases; unmatched junction bases: 21. In DNA form, the CDR3 reads TGTGCCAGCAGTTTATGGGACAGGGAAATGGAAGGCCCGGTCTTCCCCAAAAACATTCAGTACTTC. Amino acids: CASSLWDREMEGPVFPKNIQYF.

A note on this clonotype: It may be a read error: a sequence one base away is much more abundant. The chain combines TRBV6-6 with TRBJ1-1; D unclear. There are 16 residues in the CDR3. CDR1 is MNHNY, CDR2 SVGAGI, per germline (reference sequence). The CDR3 nucleotides read TGTTCCAGCAGTTACACAACGACAACGATGAACACTGAAGCTTTCTTT. Encoded protein: CSSSYTTTTMNTEAFF.

This clonotype came up many times. The rearrangement joins TRBV3-1 to TRBJ2-5; 10 bases agree with TRBD2. The trim removed 4 bases at V and 5 bases at J, leaving 10 bases unmatched. Germline loops: CDR1 LGHDT, CDR2 YNNKEL (reference sequence). The CDR3 has 16 residues. CDR3 region: CASSPAGLAGDETQYF. Here the CDR3 DNA reads TGTGCCAGCAGCCCCGCCGGGCTAGCGGGGGATGAGACCCAGTACTTC.

In its sample, this clonotype was seen many times. This sequence joins TRBV20-1 and TRBJ2-2, with 7 bases fitting TRBD2. V was pared by 5 bases and J by 1 base, with 1 base of the junction left unmatched. In germline, CDR1 is DFQATT, CDR2 SNEGSKA (reference sequence). There are 13 residues in the CDR3. The CDR3 coding sequence is TGCAGTGCTCCGGGGGGGAACACCGGGGAGCTGTTTTTT. Protein: CSAPGGNTGELFF.

This clonotype was seen many times. The chain uses TRBV6-5 and TRBJ2-7; 10 nucleotides agree with TRBD2. This CDR3 comprises 15 residues. Trimming removed 6 bases from V and 3 bases from J; junction bases left unmatched: 8. Germline CDR1 reads MNHEY; CDR2 reads SVGAGI. In DNA form, the CDR3 reads TGTGCCAGCAGGATGACCGGGACTAGCGACTACGAGCAGTACTTC. This gives the protein CASRMTGTSDYEQYF.

The genes are TRBV5-1 and TRBJ2-7; possible D gene TRBD1, 6 bases. Deletions cut 0 bases from V and 0 bases from J, with 10 bases between. The CDR3 spans 15 residues. Germline V lookup: CDR1 SGHRS, CDR2 YFSETQ. CDR3 amino acids: CASSLETGSSYEQYF. The CDR3 DNA sequence: TGCGCCAGCAGCTTGGAAACAGGGTCCTCCTACGAGCAGTACTTC.

This clonotype occurred many times. The V and J genes are TRBV5-1 and TRBJ1-2; D gene ambiguous. V dropped 2 bases and J dropped 2 bases, with 7 bases sitting between them. CDR1 is SGHRS and CDR2 is YFSETQ in the germline V gene. The CDR3 consists of 13 residues. The CDR3, as DNA: TGCGCCAGCAGCTTAGCAGACAACTATGGCTACACCTTC. Its translation is CASSLADNYGYTF.

This clonotype was counted between two and nine times. The chain couples TRBV5-5 to TRBJ2-5; no clear D gene. V was cut by 0 bases and J by 5 bases, with 11 bases left in between. In germline, CDR1 is SGHKS, CDR2 YYEKEE (reference sequence). The CDR3 runs 14 residues. This CDR3 reads CASSLGATMETQYF. Written as DNA, the CDR3 is TGTGCCAGCAGCTTGGGTGCAACAATGGAGACCCAGTACTTC. Together with reference TRBV5-5 and TRBJ2-5, the CDR3 gives the full variable domain: DAGVTQSPTHLIKTRGQQVTLRCSPISGHKSVSWYQQVLGQGPQFIFQYYEKEERGRGNFPDRFSARQFPNYSSELNVNALLLGDSALYLCASSLGATMETQYFGPGTRLLVL.

This clonotype appeared a few times. The chain is built from TRBV7-2 and TRBJ2-3, with a possible D match to TRBD2 (5 bases). This CDR3 comprises 12 residues. Per germline, CDR1 SGHTA and CDR2 FQGNSA. The V end was cut by 3 bases, the J end by 5 bases, with 6 bases between. The CDR3 spells CASSFRGDTQYF. In nucleotides, the CDR3 is TGTGCCAGCAGCTTCCGGGGAGATACGCAGTATTTT. Drawing the rest from reference TRBV7-2 and TRBJ2-3, the complete variable domain is GAGVSQSPSNKVTEKGKDVELRCDPISGHTALYWYRQSLGQGLEFLIYFQGNSAPDKSGLPSDRFSAERTGGSVSTLTIQRTQQEDSAVYLCASSFRGDTQYFGPGTRLTVL.

This clonotype came up many times. The rearrangement joins TRBV29-1 to TRBJ2-1; 9 bases fit TRBD1. Trimming at V came to 7 bases and at J to 4 bases, leaving 11 bases not matched to a gene. This CDR3 comprises 15 residues. Germline CDR1 is SQVTM and CDR2 is ANQGSEA. CDR3 DNA sequence: TGCAGCGGAAGATCCGGGACAGGGACGTACAATGAGCAGTTCTTC. Its translation is CSGRSGTGTYNEQFF.

In this sample, this clonotype turned up many times. The genes are TRBV5-1 and TRBJ2-1; D might be TRBD1 (5 bases). Trimming shortened V by 4 bases and J by 10 bases, and 9 bases separated the two germline ends. CDR1 and CDR2 from the germline V gene are SGHRS and YFSETQ. The CDR3 contains 11 residues. The CDR3 reads CASSGAREQFF. As DNA, the CDR3 is TGCGCCAGCAGCGGGGCCCGGGAGCAGTTCTTC.